This passage covers 24 T cell receptor beta chains from one sample sequenced in a study of cytomegalovirus exposure and HLA in healthy donors. PCR was performed using 60 Vbeta and 13 Jbeta primers. Generated by immunoSEQ multiplex PCR, the TCRdb table keeps only in-frame clones and is missing some. Its table lists 85,000 or so clones. The sample comprised PBMCs. These receptors came from a woman in her 30s in good health and CMV-seronegative.

The CDR3 is CASSLDYGADTQYF. In DNA form, the CDR3 reads TGTGCCAGCAGCTTAGACTACGGCGCAGATACGCAGTATTTT. V gene TRBV7-2 combines with J gene TRBJ2-3; no clear D gene. Between the trimmed V and J ends, which lost 1 base and 4 bases, there was a span of 9 bases. This CDR3 comprises 14 residues. Germline V gene sequence: CDR1 SGHTA, CDR2 FQGNSA.

This chain connects TRBV5-6 to TRBJ2-7; 13 nucleotides align to TRBD2. This CDR3 contains 17 residues. Unmatched junction bases numbered 6, after V lost 0 bases and J lost 3 bases. The germline gives CDR1 SGHDT, CDR2 YYEEEE. CDR3 sequence: CASSLGGLAGVGYEQYF. The CDR3 DNA sequence: TGTGCCAGCAGCTTGGGAGGACTAGCGGGAGTTGGCTACGAGCAGTACTTC.

V usage is TRBV19 and J usage is TRBJ1-1; 8 nucleotides match TRBD1. There are 16 residues in the CDR3. V shed 4 bases, J shed 3 bases, and the junction held 10 bases outside the gene matches. The germline V gene encodes CDR1 LNHDA and CDR2 SQIVND (reference sequence). The CDR3 DNA reads TGTGCCAGTAGTACACCCGACAGGGGACGGGACACTGAAGCTTTCTTT. Its translation is CASSTPDRGRDTEAFF. The variable domain in full, with the rest retrieved from reference TRBV19 and TRBJ1-1, is DGGITQSPKYLFRKEGQNVTLSCEQNLNHDAMYWYRQDPGQGLRLIYYSQIVNDFQKGDIAEGYSVSREKKESFPLTVTSAQKNPTAFYLCASSTPDRGRDTEAFFGQGTRLTVV.

V gene TRBV7-6 combines with J gene TRBJ1-3; 7 nucleotides agree with TRBD1. V was clipped by 4 bases and J by 1 base; unmatched bases: 7. The CDR3 runs 16 residues. The germline V gene encodes CDR1 SGHVS and CDR2 FNYEAQ. The DNA for the CDR3 is TGTGCCAGCAGCTCTACCACAGGGGTATCTGGAAACACCATATATTTT. It specifies CASSSTTGVSGNTIYF.

The chain employs TRBV29-1 and TRBJ1-1; the D gene is possibly TRBD1 (6 bases). With 6 bases removed from V and 4 bases from J, the gap between germline ends came to 24 bases. The germline gives CDR1 SQVTM, CDR2 ANQGSEA. The length of the CDR3 is 16 residues. CDR3 nucleotides: TGCAGCGTCCTCCAGCAGGGGCCCACCGAGGGCACTGAAGCTTTCTTT. Translated, it gives CSVLQQGPTEGTEAFF.

V is TRBV2 and J is TRBJ2-2; the match to TRBD2 covers 9 bases. The CDR3 is 16 amino acids. CDR1 and CDR2 (germline): SNHLY, FYNNEI. V was clipped by 6 bases and J by 1 base; unmatched bases: 6. The chain's CDR3 is CASSGGSGRNTGELFF. In DNA, the CDR3 is TGTGCCAGCAGCGGGGGTAGCGGGAGGAACACCGGGGAGCTGTTTTTT.

V usage is TRBV5-1 and J usage is TRBJ2-2; 13 nucleotides line up with TRBD2. Germline-derived CDR1 and CDR2 are SGHRS and YFSETQ. Trimming cost V 4 bases and J 6 bases; bases outside gene matches: 6. This CDR3 contains 16 residues. The CDR3 nucleotides read TGCGCCAGCAGCCCAGGACTAGCGGGAGTCGCCGGGGAGCTGTTTTTT. Protein: CASSPGLAGVAGELFF. Based on the CDR3 plus reference TRBV5-1 and TRBJ2-2, the full variable domain is KAGVTQTPRYLIKTRGQQVTLSCSPISGHRSVSWYQQTPGQGLQFLFEYFSETQRNKGNFPGRFSGRQFSNSRSEMNVSTLELGDSALYLCASSPGLAGVAGELFFGEGSRLTVL.

The rearrangement joins TRBV10-3 to TRBJ1-2; D gene uncertain. This CDR3 has 13 amino acids. V was clipped by 3 bases and J by 7 bases, with 12 bases between them. From germline, CDR1 is ENHRY and CDR2 SYGVKD. CDR3 sequence reads: CAISERETGGYTF. DNA of the CDR3: TGTGCCATCAGTGAACGTGAGACGGGTGGCTACACCTTC.

The rearrangement links TRBV5-1 to TRBJ2-6; 7 nucleotides align to TRBD1. The length of the CDR3 is 15 residues. Germline values: CDR1 SGHRS, CDR2 YFSETQ. The ends lost 4 bases at V and 4 bases at J; junction bases unmatched: 5. CDR3 loop: CASSPGGLGANVLTF. Here the CDR3 DNA reads TGCGCCAGCAGCCCAGGGGGATTGGGGGCCAACGTCCTGACTTTC.

The genes are TRBV5-6 and TRBJ1-6; D unclear. Trimming took 3 bases from V and 10 from J, leaving 11 bases between them. Germline CDR1 SGHDT, CDR2 YYEEEE. The CDR3 contains 13 residues. DNA of the CDR3: TGTGCCAGCAGCTCAACAGCGGGATCACCCCTCCACTTT. This sequence encodes CASSSTAGSPLHF.

The chain carries TRBV4-2 and TRBJ2-1; 9 bases match TRBD2. This CDR3 has 18 residues. The ends lost 1 base at V and 6 bases at J; junction bases unmatched: 13. Germline assignment: CDR1 LGHNA and CDR2 YNFKEQ. In DNA, the CDR3 is TGTGCCAGCAGCCAAGGAGGATTGAGCGGGAGGTCCACCAATGAGCAGTTCTTC. This gives the protein CASSQGGLSGRSTNEQFF.

The CDR3 coding sequence is TGTGCCTGGAGTATGACAGCGAACACTGAAGCTTTCTTT. Protein product: CAWSMTANTEAFF. This chain joins TRBV30 and TRBJ1-1; D may be TRBD1 (5 bases). The V end lost 2 bases, the J end lost 1 base, and 8 bases lay between the germline ends. The CDR3 is 13 amino acids. From germline, CDR1 is GTSNPN and CDR2 SVGIG (reference sequence). Full variable domain (missing parts from reference TRBV30 and TRBJ1-1): SQTIHQWPATLVQPVGSPLSLECTVEGTSNPNLYWYRQAAGRGLQLLFYSVGIGQISSEVPQNLSASRPQDRQFILSSKKLLLSDSGFYLCAWSMTANTEAFFGQGTRLTVV.

J is TRBJ1-6 and V is TRBV19; no reliable D call. Trimming took off 8 bases at V and 7 bases at J, with 12 bases between the two ends. The CDR3 runs 13 residues. Germline V lookup: CDR1 LNHDA, CDR2 SQIVND (reference sequence). The CDR3: CASRGGGNSPLHF. CDR3 DNA sequence: TGTGCCAGTCGAGGAGGAGGGAATTCACCCCTCCACTTT.

V and J are TRBV29-1 and TRBJ1-1, with TRBD1 as a possible D gene (6 bases). V shed 3 bases and J shed 7 bases, with 12 bases lying between them. This CDR3 contains 12 residues. Germline V gene data show CDR1 as SQVTM and CDR2 as ANQGSEA. The CDR3 spells CSVDGRGHEAFF. The CDR3 nucleotides are TGCAGCGTTGATGGCAGGGGTCATGAAGCTTTCTTT.

The chain is built from TRBV7-2 and TRBJ2-5; 11 bases fit TRBD2. This CDR3 has 17 residues. J was trimmed by 3 bases and V by 0 bases; bases with no gene match: 6. From germline, CDR1 is SGHTA and CDR2 FQGNSA. In nucleotides, the CDR3 is TGTGCCAGCAGCTTAGCACCGACTAGCGGGGTAAAAGAGACCCAGTACTTC. Protein: CASSLAPTSGVKETQYF. The full variable domain, rest sourced from reference TRBV7-2 and TRBJ2-5, is GAGVSQSPSNKVTEKGKDVELRCDPISGHTALYWYRQSLGQGLEFLIYFQGNSAPDKSGLPSDRFSAERTGGSVSTLTIQRTQQEDSAVYLCASSLAPTSGVKETQYFGPGTRLLVL.

This chain joins TRBV30 and TRBJ1-6; D is perhaps TRBD1 (5 bases). Germline V gives CDR1 GTSNPN, CDR2 SVGIG (reference sequence). The length of the CDR3 is 15 residues. Trimming pared 4 bases from V and 7 bases from J, leaving 17 bases between. The CDR3 is CAWTRGEGGNSPLHF. The DNA of the CDR3 is TGTGCCTGGACCCGGGGGGAGGGTGGAAATTCACCCCTCCACTTT.

This chain links TRBV6-1 with TRBJ1-5, with 9 bases fitting TRBD1. The CDR3 extends over 13 amino acids. Germline V lookup: CDR1 MNHNS, CDR2 SASEGT. V lost 11 bases and J lost 4; bases outside the gene matches: 6. In nucleotides, the CDR3 is TGTGCCGGAAGGACAGGGGTAAATCAGCCCCAGCATTTT. Residues: CAGRTGVNQPQHF.

The chain links TRBV10-3 to TRBJ2-7; D unclear. V lost 7 bases, J lost 5 bases, and 15 bases lay in between. This CDR3 spans 13 amino acids. Germline CDR1 ENHRY, CDR2 SYGVKD. The CDR3 is CAINQMPRDEQYF. The CDR3 region has the DNA TGTGCCATCAATCAGATGCCACGGGACGAGCAGTACTTC.

This chain joins TRBV6-1 and TRBJ2-7; 7 bases match TRBD2. Germline V gene data show CDR1 as MNHNS and CDR2 as SASEGT. This CDR3 region has 15 residues. Losses at the gene ends were 4 bases for V and 4 bases for J; bases not matched to a gene: 10. CDR3 sequence: CASSGQAGVEYEQYF. The CDR3 nucleotides are TGTGCCAGCAGTGGCCAGGCGGGAGTCGAGTACGAGCAGTACTTC.

The chain recombines TRBV2 with TRBJ1-5; D perhaps matches TRBD1 (6 bases). Trimming cost V 8 bases and J 8 bases, with 16 bases left between them. CDR3 length equals 13 residues. Germline-derived CDR1 and CDR2 are SNHLY and FYNNEI. The DNA for the CDR3 is TGTGCCAGCGGGGGAGGGGGTTTGGAGCCCCAGCATTTT. It specifies CASGGGGLEPQHF.

The J gene is TRBJ1-1, the V gene TRBV6-6, with D perhaps TRBD1 (6 bases). This CDR3 region has 11 residues. CDR1 and CDR2 (germline): MNHNY, SVGAGI (reference sequence). V was clipped by 6 bases and J by 6 bases, with 8 bases between them. Here the CDR3 DNA reads TGTGCCAGCAGCGAGGGGGCTGAAGCTTTCTTT. Its translation is CASSEGAEAFF.

The chain uses TRBV12-5 and TRBJ1-5; no clear D gene. V lost 1 base, J lost 2 bases, and 18 bases lay in between. Germline-derived CDR1 and CDR2 are LGHNT and FRNRAP. The CDR3 is made up of 18 amino acids. CDR3 region: CASGLDLNGGKGNQPQHF. CDR3 sequence (DNA): TGTGCTAGTGGTTTGGACCTAAACGGAGGGAAGGGCAATCAGCCCCAGCATTTT.

As DNA, the CDR3 is TGTGCTAGTGGTTTATGGGGCCCGAACACCGGGGAGCTGTTTTTT. This encodes CASGLWGPNTGELFF. The rearrangement joins TRBV12-5 to TRBJ2-2; tentatively, D is TRBD1 (5 bases). Trimming took 3 bases from V and 0 from J, leaving 8 bases between them. CDR3 size: 15 residues. The germline gives CDR1 LGHNT, CDR2 FRNRAP.

The V gene is TRBV6-5, the J gene TRBJ2-7, with 12 nucleotides matching TRBD2. CDR1 is MNHEY, CDR2 SVGAGI, per germline. The J segment lost 0 bases and the V segment lost 5 bases, leaving 2 bases of the junction unmatched. CDR3 length: 15 residues. CDR3 amino acids: CASSPTSGSSYEQYF. CDR3 in DNA: TGTGCCAGCAGTCCGACTAGCGGGAGCTCCTACGAGCAGTACTTC.